The sequence of this TCR beta chain was determined in a study of blood T cell repertoires in COVID-19. Background on the study: Whether acute or convalescent, the COVID-19 samples came from the United States, Italy and Spain.

Germline CDR1 reads SGHRS; CDR2 reads YFSETQ. V dropped 3 bases and J dropped 6; count of bases not matched to a gene: 6. The CDR3 consists of 14 residues. Participant age was about 18 to 89 years, and participants resided in fewer than 25 US areas. Cohort 3 donors were reported recovered after two negative PCRs, clearance, or symptom resolution. This clone was picked up one time. Source study methods: Amplification of reference gene primers was used by the study to estimate nucleated cell counts. Assay used: immunoSEQ multiplex PCR; TCRdb lists only in-frame clones, some missing. Clone size and V and J calls were adopted from that table, with D and trimming inferred from the DNA. The profile shows 140,000 to 150,000 clones, around four fifths of them singletons.

The source of this sequence is a woman between 50 and 59 years old who had recovered from COVID-19. The sample comprised PBMCs or T cells enriched from blood (not recorded which). This chain connects TRBV5-1 to TRBJ2-1, with 7 bases matching TRBD2. The chain's CDR3 is CASSWEGPPNEQFF. The CDR3 DNA reads TGCGCCAGCAGCTGGGAGGGGCCACCCAATGAGCAGTTCTTC.